This T cell receptor beta chain originates from a study of shared clonotypes between healthy human individuals. Produced via immunoSEQ multiplex PCR; TCRdb's table is partial and in-frame only. The data hold about 490,000 clones, with 76% observed a single time. The sequence was obtained from a woman aged 40 to 49 in good health. Some clones in this sample may be carry-over from other donors' samples. Sequencing was performed on PBMCs.

The CDR3 is CASRVSGSGEQFF. Written as DNA, the CDR3 is TGTGCCAGCAGAGTAAGCGGGAGTGGTGAGCAGTTCTTC. The chain is built from TRBV2 and TRBJ2-1, with 8 bases that match TRBD2. J gave up 9 bases and V 6 bases, and 7 bases lay outside the gene matches. The CDR3 spans 13 residues. The germline V gene has CDR1 SNHLY and CDR2 FYNNEI. The full variable domain, its missing parts supplied by reference TRBV2 and TRBJ2-1, is EPEVTQTPSHQVTQMGQEVILRCVPISNHLYFYWYRQILGQKVEFLVSFYNNEISEKSEIFDDQFSVERPDGSNFTLKIRSTKLEDSAMYFCASRVSGSGEQFFGPGTRLTVL.